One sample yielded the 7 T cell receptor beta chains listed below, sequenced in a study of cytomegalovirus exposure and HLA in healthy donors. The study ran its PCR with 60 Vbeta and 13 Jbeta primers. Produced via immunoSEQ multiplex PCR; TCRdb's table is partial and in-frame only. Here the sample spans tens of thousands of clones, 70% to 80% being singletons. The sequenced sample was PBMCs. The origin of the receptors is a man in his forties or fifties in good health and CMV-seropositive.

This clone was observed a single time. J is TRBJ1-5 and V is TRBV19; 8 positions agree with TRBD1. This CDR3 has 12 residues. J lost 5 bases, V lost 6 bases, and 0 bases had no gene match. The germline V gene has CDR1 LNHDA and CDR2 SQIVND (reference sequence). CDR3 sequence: CASSRGHQPQHF. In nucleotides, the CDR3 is TGTGCCAGTAGCAGGGGGCATCAGCCCCAGCATTTT.

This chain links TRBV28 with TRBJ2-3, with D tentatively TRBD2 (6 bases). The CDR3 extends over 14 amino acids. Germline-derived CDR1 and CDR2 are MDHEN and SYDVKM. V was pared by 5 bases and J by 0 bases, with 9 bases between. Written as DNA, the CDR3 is TGTGCCAGCAGTAGCGGGTCTAGCACAGATACGCAGTATTTT. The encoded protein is CASSSGSSTDTQYF.

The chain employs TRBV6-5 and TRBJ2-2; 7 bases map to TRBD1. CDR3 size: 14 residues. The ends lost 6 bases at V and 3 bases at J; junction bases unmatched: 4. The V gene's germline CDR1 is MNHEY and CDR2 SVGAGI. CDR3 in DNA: TGTGCCAGCAGCTCGGGACAGTACACCGGGGAGCTGTTTTTT. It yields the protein CASSSGQYTGELFF.

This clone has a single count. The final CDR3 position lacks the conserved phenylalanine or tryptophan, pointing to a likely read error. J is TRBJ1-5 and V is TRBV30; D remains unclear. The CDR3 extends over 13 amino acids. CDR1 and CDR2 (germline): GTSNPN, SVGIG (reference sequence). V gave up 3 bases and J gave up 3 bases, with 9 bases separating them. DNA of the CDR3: TGTGCCTGGAGCGAGGCGGACAATCAGCCCCAGCATTTG. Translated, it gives CAWSEADNQPQHL.

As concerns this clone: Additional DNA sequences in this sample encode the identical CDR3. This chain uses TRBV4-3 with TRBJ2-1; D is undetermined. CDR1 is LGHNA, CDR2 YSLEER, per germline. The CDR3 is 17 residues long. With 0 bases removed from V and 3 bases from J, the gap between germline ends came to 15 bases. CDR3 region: CASSQDIIAVIYNEQFF. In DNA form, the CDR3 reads TGCGCCAGCAGCCAAGATATTATAGCAGTCATCTACAATGAGCAGTTCTTC.

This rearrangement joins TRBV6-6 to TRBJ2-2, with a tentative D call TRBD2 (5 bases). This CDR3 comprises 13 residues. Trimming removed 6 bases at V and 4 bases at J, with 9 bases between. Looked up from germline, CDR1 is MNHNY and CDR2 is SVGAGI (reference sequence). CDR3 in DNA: TGTGCCAGCAGCCTACTAGGCACCGGGGAGCTGTTTTTT. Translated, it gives CASSLLGTGELFF.

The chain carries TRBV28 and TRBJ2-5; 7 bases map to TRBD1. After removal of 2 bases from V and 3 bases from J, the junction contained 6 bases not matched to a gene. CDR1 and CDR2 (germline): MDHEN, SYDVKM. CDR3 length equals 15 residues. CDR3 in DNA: TGTGCCAGCAGTTTAGGGGCAGGGGGAAAAGAGACCCAGTACTTC. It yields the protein CASSLGAGGKETQYF.